The rows below give T cell receptor beta chains drawn from one sample of a study of graft-versus-host responses after intestinal transplantation. TCRdb's table, derived via immunoSEQ multiplex PCR, lists solely in-frame clones and lacks some. The data contain roughly 89,000 clones, about 90% of them singletons. Antigen specificity for these receptors is unknown. Source: unstimulated CD4+ T cells sorted from spleen or lymph node cells, taken before intestinal transplant. These receptors all stem from a human donor who received an intestinal transplant. CDR3s include the opening cysteine and the closing phenylalanine or tryptophan. Each record gives: J gene, D gene, V gene, clone size, CDR3 DNA, CDR3 protein. The D gene is left open where the match is weak. Size tells how often a clone was seen (once, few, many) or the class of an expanded clone, and some rows leave it out.

TRBJ1-4,-,TRBV21-1,-,TGTGCCAGCAGCAAAGTCGCGGAGACTAATGAAAAACTGTTTTTT,CASSKVAETNEKLFF
TRBJ1-2,-,TRBV5-4,-,TGTGCCAGCAGCTTGAGCGTGACAGGCGTTGATGGCTACACCTTC,CASSLSVTGVDGYTF
TRBJ2-3,TRBD2,TRBV11-2,once,TGTGCCAGCAGCCCGCGCGGACTAGCCCGCACAGATACGCAGTATTTT,CASSPRGLARTDTQYF
TRBJ1-2,-,TRBV30,-,TGTGCCTGGAGTGTACTCGGGTACTATGGCTACACCTTC,CAWSVLGYYGYTF
TRBJ2-3,-,TRBV30,-,TGTGCCGGGCAGGACTTCACAGATACGCAGTATTTT,CAGQDFTDTQYF
TRBJ1-1,-,TRBV6-5,-,TGTGCCAGCAGTTACAGGGTCGGAGACGGGGGAGCTTTCTTT,CASSYRVGDGGAFF
TRBJ1-3,-,TRBV5-6,-,TGTGCCAGCAGCTTGTACTCCACCATATATTTT,CASSLYSTIYF
TRBJ2-4,TRBD2,TRBV5-1,-,TGCGCCAGCAGCTTGGCTAGCGGGAGTTCCAAAAACATTCAGTACTTC,CASSLASGSSKNIQYF
TRBJ2-7,-,TRBV21-1,-,TGTGCCAGCAGCAAAGAGGAGGGTCTCTACGAGCAGTACTTC,CASSKEEGLYEQYF
TRBJ1-2,TRBD1,TRBV27,-,TGTGCCAGCAGTTTAGAAAGGACAGGGGGCGGTGGCTACACCTTC,CASSLERTGGGGYTF
TRBJ2-7,TRBD1,TRBV23-1,-,TGCGCCAGCAGTCACCTCTACAGGACAGGGGACTCCTACGAGCAGTACTTC,CASSHLYRTGDSYEQYF
TRBJ2-5,TRBD2,TRBV7-6,-,TGTGCCAGCAGCCCCAGGACTAGAGAGGAGACCCAGTACTTC,CASSPRTREETQYF
TRBJ2-3,TRBD2,TRBV5-4,once,TGTGCCAGCAAGGCGGGGGGGGCTGGAGATACGCAGTATTTT,CASKAGGAGDTQYF
TRBJ1-5,TRBD1,TRBV18,-,TGTGCCAGCTCACCACCCGGGACAGCAAAGAGCAATCAGCCCCAGCATTTT,CASSPPGTAKSNQPQHF
TRBJ2-7,TRBD2,TRBV2,-,TGTGCCAGCCAAATAACTAGCGGGAGATACGAGCAGTACTTC,CASQITSGRYEQYF
TRBJ2-3,TRBD2,TRBV2,-,TGTGCCAGCAGTGACTTTTGGCTAGCGGACTACACAGATACGCAGTATTTT,CASSDFWLADYTDTQYF
TRBJ2-7,TRBD1,TRBV5-5,-,TGTGCCAGCAGCTCCGGGCTGAGACAGGGCGAGCAGTACTTC,CASSSGLRQGEQYF
TRBJ2-7,TRBD1,TRBV5-1,-,TGCGCCAGCAGCAGGGGGCAAAGCTCCTACGAGCAGTACTTC,CASSRGQSSYEQYF
TRBJ1-3,-,TRBV6-6,-,TGTGCCAGCAGGCGTAACAGGGCCCTTTCTGGAAACACCATATATTTT,CASRRNRALSGNTIYF
TRBJ1-2,-,TRBV5-1,-,TGCGCCAGCAGCCTCCGACAGGCCTATGGCTACACCTTC,CASSLRQAYGYTF
TRBJ1-3,-,TRBV27,-,TGTGCCAGCAGTTTTTCCATGTATTTT,CASSFSMYF
TRBJ1-4,TRBD1,TRBV2,-,TGTGCCAGTAGACAGGGATCAGAAAAACTGTTTTTT,CASRQGSEKLFF
TRBJ2-7,-,TRBV7-8,-,TGTGCCAGCAGCCCGGGGTCCTACGAGCAGTACTTC,CASSPGSYEQYF
TRBJ1-6,-,TRBV7-9,-,TGTGCCAGCAGCCGCGTGTCCTATAATTCACCCCTCCACTTT,CASSRVSYNSPLHF
TRBJ2-7,-,TRBV5-5,-,TGTGCCAGCACAGGGTTAGGGGCCTACGAGCAGTACTTC,CASTGLGAYEQYF
TRBJ2-5,TRBD2,TRBV2,-,TGTGCCAGCAGAGCCGGGCTAGCGGGGGGGAGTGAGACCCAGTACTTC,CASRAGLAGGSETQYF
TRBJ2-1,TRBD2,TRBV5-1,-,TGCGCCAGCAGCTTGGTGTTAGCGGGAGGGCGCAATGAGCAGTTCTTC,CASSLVLAGGRNEQFF
TRBJ1-3,-,TRBV18,-,TGTGCCAGCTCACCGAAACACCTGACAGCCGACGGCTCTGGAAACACCATATATTTT,CASSPKHLTADGSGNTIYF
TRBJ2-3,TRBD1,TRBV4-2,-,TGTGCCAGCAGCCAAGTTGGACAGGGGGACGATACGCAGTATTTT,CASSQVGQGDDTQYF